This section outlines one TCR beta chain sequence together with its context. Its specific antigen is unknown. No per-base quality is available; no much larger clone lies one base away. The V end loses 6 bases and the J end loses 5 bases, and a stretch of 19 bases separates them. Measured from the cysteine to the phenylalanine, the CDR3 is 14 residues long. Only the CDR3 region is kept as DNA, spanning 42 bases read in frame from base 1. Per the germline V gene, SQVTM is the CDR1 and ANQGSEA is the CDR2. TCRbeta CDR3 regions were amplified from genomic DNA using the immunoSEQ Assay, a bias-controlled multiplex PCR. The paper's processing steps were these. Within the assay, amplification of reference gene primers was used to estimate how many nucleated cells each sample contained. To quantify the absolute abundance of each unique TCRbeta CDR3 rearrangement, sequence reads were collapsed and filtered. Productive Simpson clonality was computed per sample as the square root of Simpson's diversity index over productive rearrangements. This immuneACCESS table, as held by TCRdb, lists in-frame sequences with V and J called but not all clones. Of the missing ones, under half trace to an unresolved V gene in checked studies; the others have no known cause. For V, J and clone size, that table is used; D and trimming come from the DNA. The sample table holds about 300,000 clones, of which about 87% were seen once. The ten largest clones take up approximately 7.2% of the sample.

The source of the sample is a study of blood T cell repertoires in COVID-19 (dated by TCRdb to 2018 to 2021). As for the study more broadly: Samples from collaborators originated in the United States, Italy and Spain and spanned both the acute and convalescent phases of COVID-19. The material from the prospective study consisted of cDNA or gDNA derived from T cells, B-cell-depleted T cells, or PBMCs. Deeply sampled blood TCRbeta repertoires from subjects exposed to, actively infected with, or recovered from COVID-19 were included in the dataset. A freely available public database, intended as a resource for researchers studying the immune response to SARS-CoV-2, is where the repertoires were released. The samples were drawn from the first 160 participants of the ongoing ImmuneRACE study and from some 1,300 subjects provided by 6 global collaborators. The sample metadata nearly always contained a de-identified subject ID, COVID-19 status, age in years and sex. Where available, HLA class I and class II types were obtained from metadata supplied by the sample provider rather than from assay-based typing.

Another Seattle source contributed samples from volunteer blood donors who had recovered from COVID-19. Whole blood was collected in K2EDTA tubes by collaborating institutions according to the institutions' own protocols. For TCRbeta analysis, collaborators shipped samples as frozen whole blood, isolated PBMCs, or DNA extracted from either of those sample types. The full study reports these points: The quantity of clinical and demographic metadata differed by source and by participant and was supplied without curation.

The TCR comes from a woman aged 25 to 39 who had recovered from COVID-19. The chain couples TRBV29-1 to TRBJ2-5, with TRBD2 perhaps the D gene, on 5 matching bases. Sequencing was performed on peripheral blood. This receptor carries the CDR3 CSVALIDGGETQYF. The DNA sequence reads TGCAGCGTCGCCCTAATAGACGGCGGGGAGACCCAGTACTTC.